This T cell receptor (beta chain) came from a study of blood T cell repertoires in COVID-19. Turning to the study itself: Spain, Italy and the United States supplied samples that represented acute and convalescent COVID-19. PBMCs, B-cell-depleted T cells, or T cells provided the cDNA or gDNA that made up the material.

Clones were sequenced by immunoSEQ multiplex PCR, and TCRdb holds only the in-frame ones, with some missing. The sample lists 65,000 to 85,000 clones, around 82% seen once, with 5.3% in the top ten. Material for sequencing was peripheral blood. This TCR came from a man in his forties or fifties with active COVID-19.

CDR3 amino acids: CASTGLAGAIYEQYF. CDR3 sequence (DNA): TGTGCCAGCACCGGACTAGCGGGGGCGATCTACGAGCAGTACTTC. The chain uses TRBV6-6 and TRBJ2-7; 13 bases match TRBD2. Germline CDR1 is MNHNY and CDR2 is SVGAGI (reference sequence). The CDR3 is 15 residues long. Trimming took 7 bases from V and 3 from J; bases not matched to a gene: 6.